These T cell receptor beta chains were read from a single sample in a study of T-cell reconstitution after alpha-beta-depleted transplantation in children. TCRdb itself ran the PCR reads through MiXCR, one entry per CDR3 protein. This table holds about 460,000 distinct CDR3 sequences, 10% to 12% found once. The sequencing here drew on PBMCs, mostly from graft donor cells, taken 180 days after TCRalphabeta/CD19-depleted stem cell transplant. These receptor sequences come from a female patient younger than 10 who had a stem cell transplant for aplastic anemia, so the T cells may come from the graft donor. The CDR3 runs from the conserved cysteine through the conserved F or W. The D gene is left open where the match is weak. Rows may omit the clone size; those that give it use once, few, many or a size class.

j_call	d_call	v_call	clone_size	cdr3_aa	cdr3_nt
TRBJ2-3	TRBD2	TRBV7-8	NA	CASSFLAGDTDTQYF	TGTGCCAGCAGCTTCCTAGCGGGAGACACAGATACGCAGTATTTT
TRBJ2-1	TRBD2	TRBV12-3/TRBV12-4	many	CASSLLGTSGRGEFF	TGTGCCAGCAGTCTCCTTGGGACTAGCGGGAGGGGTGAGTTCTTC
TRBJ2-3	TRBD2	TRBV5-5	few	CASSLRAGGEDTQYF	TGTGCCAGCAGCTTGCGTGCGGGAGGAGAAGATACGCAGTATTTT
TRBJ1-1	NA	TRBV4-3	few	CASSQDIMGFAEAFF	TGCGCCAGCAGCCAAGATATAATGGGATTTGCTGAAGCTTTCTTT
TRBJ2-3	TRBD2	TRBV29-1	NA	CSVVASGSRTLPSTDTQYF	TGCAGCGTTGTGGCTAGCGGGAGCCGTACACTACCTAGCACAGATACGCAGTATTTT
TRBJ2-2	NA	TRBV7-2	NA	CASSLQTRWDTSGELFF	TGTGCCAGCAGCTTACAGACACGGTGGGATACCTCCGGGGAGCTGTTTTTT
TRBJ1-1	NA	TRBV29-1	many	CSVVRVGYMNTEAFF	TGCAGCGTTGTGAGGGTCGGCTACATGAACACTGAAGCTTTCTTT
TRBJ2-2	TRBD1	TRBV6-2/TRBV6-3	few	CASSLLRGLDTGELFF	TGTGCCAGCAGCCTCCTCAGGGGGCTCGACACCGGGGAGCTGTTTTTT
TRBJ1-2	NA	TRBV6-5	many	CASSYSAGDYGYTF	TGTGCCAGCAGTTACTCTGCAGGGGACTATGGCTACACCTTC
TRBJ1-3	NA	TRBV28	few	CASRPHLGGSGNTIYF	TGTGCCAGCAGACCTCATTTGGGAGGTTCAGGAAACACCATATATTTT
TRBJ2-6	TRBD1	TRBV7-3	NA	CASSLQGGSSGANVLTF	TGTGCCAGCAGCCTACAGGGGGGAAGCTCTGGGGCCAACGTCCTGACTTTC
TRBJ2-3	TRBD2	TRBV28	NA	CASKTTTSGRRGTTDTQYF	TGTGCCAGCAAGACGACGACTAGCGGGAGGCGCGGCACCACAGATACGCAGTATTTT
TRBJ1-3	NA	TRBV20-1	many	CSAGTAAGNTIYF	TGCAGTGCTGGGACGGCGGCTGGAAACACCATATATTTT
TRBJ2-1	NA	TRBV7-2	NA	CASSLLALLYNEQFF	TGTGCCAGCAGCTTATTAGCCCTCCTTTACAATGAGCAGTTCTTC
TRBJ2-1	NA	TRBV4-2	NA	CASSPFSSDNEQFF	TGTGCCAGCAGCCCCTTCTCTTCCGACAATGAGCAGTTCTTC
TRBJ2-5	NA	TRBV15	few	CATSRPPMTGETQYF	TGTGCCACCAGCAGACCCCCAATGACAGGCGAGACCCAGTACTTC
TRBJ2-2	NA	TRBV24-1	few	CATQGRTKNTGELFF	TGTGCCACCCAGGGGAGGACAAAGAACACCGGGGAGCTGTTTTTT
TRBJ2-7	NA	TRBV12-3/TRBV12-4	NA	CASSLGTRTYEQYF	TGTGCCAGCTCTCTCGGGACACGAACCTACGAGCAGTACTTC
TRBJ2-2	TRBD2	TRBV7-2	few	CASSTLAGVGELFF	TGTGCCAGCAGCACACTAGCGGGAGTCGGGGAGCTGTTTTTT
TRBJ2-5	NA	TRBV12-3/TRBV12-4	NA	CASTSRGLQETQYF	TGTGCCAGCACTAGTAGGGGACTGCAAGAGACCCAGTACTTC
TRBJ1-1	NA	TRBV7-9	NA	CASSLVLGANTEAFF	TGTGCCAGCAGCTTAGTATTGGGGGCGAACACTGAAGCTTTCTTT
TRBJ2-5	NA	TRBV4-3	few	CASSQGYSAQETQYF	TGCGCCAGCAGCCAGGGTTACAGTGCCCAAGAGACCCAGTACTTC
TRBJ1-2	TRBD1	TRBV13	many	CASSLGTGTYGYTF	TGTGCCAGCAGCTTGGGGACAGGGACCTATGGCTACACCTTC
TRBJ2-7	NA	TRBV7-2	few	CASRFTSTYEQYF	TGTGCCAGCAGGTTTACTTCAACCTACGAGCAGTACTTC
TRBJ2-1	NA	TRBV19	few	CASSTPSRIPFYNEQFF	TGTGCCAGTAGTACTCCCTCCCGGATCCCCTTCTACAATGAGCAGTTCTTC
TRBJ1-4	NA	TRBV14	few	CASSQPGGATNEKLFF	TGTGCCAGCAGCCAACCCGGGGGAGCAACTAATGAAAAACTGTTTTTT
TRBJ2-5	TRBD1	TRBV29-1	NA	CSVAQGAVRETQYF	TGCAGCGTTGCGCAGGGGGCAGTTAGGGAGACCCAGTACTTC
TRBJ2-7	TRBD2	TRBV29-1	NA	CSVNSLGLAGYEQYF	TGCAGCGTTAACTCACTCGGACTAGCGGGTTACGAGCAGTACTTC
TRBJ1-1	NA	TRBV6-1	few	CASSTTYLNTEAFF	TGTGCCAGCAGTACGACTTATTTGAACACTGAAGCTTTCTTT
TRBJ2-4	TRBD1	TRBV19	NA	CAREGQEKNIQYF	TGTGCCCGAGAAGGACAGGAAAAAAACATTCAGTACTTC
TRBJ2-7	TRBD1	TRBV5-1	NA	CASSQGQGAYYEQYF	TGCGCCAGCAGCCAAGGACAGGGGGCCTACTACGAGCAGTACTTC
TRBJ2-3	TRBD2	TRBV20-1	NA	CSARDPGLAPYTDTQYF	TGCAGTGCTAGAGACCCGGGACTAGCGCCTTACACAGATACGCAGTATTTT
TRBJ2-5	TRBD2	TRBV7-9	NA	CASSQGEREGRETQYF	TGTGCCAGCAGCCAGGGGGAGCGGGAGGGCCGGGAGACCCAGTACTTC
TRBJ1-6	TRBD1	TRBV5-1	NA	CASSLQGRHNSPLHF	TGCGCCAGCAGCTTACAGGGGAGGCATAATTCACCCCTCCACTTT
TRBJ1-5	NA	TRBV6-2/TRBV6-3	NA	CASSRFLTGSVGNQPQHF	TGTGCCAGCAGCCGCTTCCTAACAGGGTCGGTGGGCAATCAGCCCCAGCATTTT
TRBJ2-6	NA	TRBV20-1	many	CSAGDSQLSGANVLTF	TGCAGTGCGGGGGACTCTCAATTGTCTGGGGCCAACGTCCTGACTTTC
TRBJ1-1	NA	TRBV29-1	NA	CSVAHGGTEAFF	TGCAGCGTTGCGCATGGGGGCACTGAAGCTTTCTTT
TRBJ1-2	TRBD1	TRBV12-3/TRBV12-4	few	CASSPGQSNYGYTF	TGTGCCAGCAGTCCGGGACAGAGTAACTATGGCTACACCTTC
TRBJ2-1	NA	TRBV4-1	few	CASSQTLRTYLTLGHPYNEQFF	TGCGCCAGCAGCCAAACTCTTAGGACGTACCTGACTTTAGGGCACCCTTACAATGAGCAGTTCTTC
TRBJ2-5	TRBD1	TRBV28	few	CASMTGMETQYF	TGTGCCAGTATGACAGGGATGGAGACCCAGTACTTC
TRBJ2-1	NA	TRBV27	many	CASPCSYNEQFF	TGTGCCAGTCCCTGCTCCTACAATGAGCAGTTCTTC